This is a list of T cell receptor beta chains from one sample in a study of CD39 and CD103 CD8 tumor-infiltrating T cells. The table came from immunoSEQ multiplex PCR; TCRdb's copy has only in-frame clones and leaves some out. The top ten hold around 25% of the sample, which has 3,000 to 4,000 clones, approximately 63% seen once. Sequencing was performed on CD39- CD103- CD8+ T cells sorted from the tumor. The source is a human donor with head and neck squamous cell carcinoma. The conserved cysteine and the conserved F or W are not part of the CDR3 here. D genes are given only for firm matches.

D gene	V gene	CDR3 protein
TRBD2	TRBV5-4	ASSYGLAGGLDTQY
TRBD1	TRBV4-3	ASSQEGTGGYGYT
NA	TRBV5-8	ASKTTLWYDEQY
NA	TRBV19	ASMGNTEAF
NA	TRBV12-5	ASGSRYNEQF
NA	TRBV28	ATFEDGAYEQY
TRBD2	TRBV28	ASSDWRGGIEQY
NA	TRBV4-3	ASSQDRPAYGYT
NA	TRBV28	ASSLTVAGETQY
NA	TRBV7-9	ASSLVIAKEAF
NA	TRBV11-2	ASSLVGAGRFGLNYGYT
TRBD1	TRBV2	ASSWDRNYEQY
NA	TRBV5-1	ASSLALQGRYYGYT
NA	TRBV27	ASSPGTYYGYT
NA	TRBV5-1	ASSLGTYNEQF
TRBD1	TRBV5-1	ASSLFQGARSGANVLT
NA	TRBV15	ATSRGDTGAEKLF
NA	TRBV4-2	ASSQPKTGDYEQY
NA	TRBV4-1	ASSQGAAVSCACGYT
NA	TRBV20-1	SARVHPQY
NA	TRBV4-3	ASSQEWDEGGGNTIY
NA	TRBV28	ASSHRGRAGVFNSPLH
NA	TRBV18	ASSPNDRQSYNEQF
NA	TRBV7-9	ASSLGVASYEQY
NA	TRBV10-3	AISEYQGGQYGYT
TRBD2	TRBV9	ASSVERGNTGELF
NA	TRBV7-9	ASSGKGSYEQY
NA	TRBV7-2	ASSLAGVEAGELF
TRBD2	TRBV28	ASRGVAGGLETQY
TRBD1	TRBV28	ASRDRDRPSYEQY
TRBD1	TRBV4-3	ASSPNTGALSGANVLT
TRBD1	TRBV4-1	ASSQGPDRDEEQF
NA	TRBV11-2	ASSLVRANYGYT
TRBD1	TRBV5-1	ATRQGNEQF
TRBD1	TRBV30	AWRLGQMNTEAF
NA	TRBV25-1	ASSPYGGVREPQH
NA	TRBV9	ASSVGDPTYEQY
NA	TRBV28	ASSWEDREVREKLF
NA	TRBV28	ASSSPLIRDGMNTEAF
NA	TRBV30	AWKGAGNTIY
NA	TRBV7-8	ASSAGWPQH
NA	TRBV6-1	ASYWGLEQY
TRBD1	TRBV5-6	ASSFRDRPYGYT
NA	TRBV7-9	ASSLYSPISGANVLT
NA	TRBV7-6	ASSLASGTSYEQY
TRBD1	TRBV4-3	ASSQVGTGVREQY
TRBD2	TRBV30	AWSVSGGASDTQY
TRBD1	TRBV29-1	SVSRGLNTEAF
NA	TRBV6-6	ASSYVAAISNQPQH
NA	TRBV9	ASSYDGATNEKLF
NA	TRBV28	ASSLFRLNEQF
NA	TRBV28	ASSLPRGPQH
NA	TRBV7-9	ASSPPGLNTGELF
TRBD1	TRBV27	ASSLYRDRGFYEQY
NA	TRBV6-6	ASSPSGNTIY
TRBD1	TRBV10-3	AIRRMQGELLGRGASLGGYT
NA	TRBV28	ASSLGISYNSPLH
NA	TRBV7-8	ASSLEPSSYNEQF
NA	TRBV28	ASSSRAEDYGYT